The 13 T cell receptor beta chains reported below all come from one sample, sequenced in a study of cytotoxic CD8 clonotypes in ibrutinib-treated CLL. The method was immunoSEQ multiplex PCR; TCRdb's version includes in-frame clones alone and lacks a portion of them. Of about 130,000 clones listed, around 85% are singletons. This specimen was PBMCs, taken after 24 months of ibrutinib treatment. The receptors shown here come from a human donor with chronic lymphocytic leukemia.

The CDR3 sequence is CASSFLGLAGGTVNEQFF. CDR3 in DNA: TGTGCCAGCAGTTTCCTGGGACTAGCGGGGGGGACGGTAAATGAGCAGTTCTTC. The J gene is TRBJ2-1, the V gene TRBV28, with TRBD2 identical over 16 bases. CDR3 length: 18 residues. Germline CDR1 MDHEN, CDR2 SYDVKM. V shed 3 bases, J shed 7 bases, and the junction held 9 bases outside the gene matches.

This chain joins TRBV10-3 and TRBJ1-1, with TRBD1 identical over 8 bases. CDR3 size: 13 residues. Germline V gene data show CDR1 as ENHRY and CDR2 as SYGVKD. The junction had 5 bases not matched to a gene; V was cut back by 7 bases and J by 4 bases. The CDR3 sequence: CAITRDRGTEAFF. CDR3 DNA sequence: TGTGCCATCACTCGCGACAGGGGCACTGAAGCTTTCTTT.

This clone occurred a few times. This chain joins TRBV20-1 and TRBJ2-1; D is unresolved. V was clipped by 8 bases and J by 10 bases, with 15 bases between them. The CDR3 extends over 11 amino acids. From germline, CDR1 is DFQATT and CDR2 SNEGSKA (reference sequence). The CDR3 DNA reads TGCAGTTACCCTAGGACGCGGGAGCAGTTCTTC. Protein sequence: CSYPRTREQFF.

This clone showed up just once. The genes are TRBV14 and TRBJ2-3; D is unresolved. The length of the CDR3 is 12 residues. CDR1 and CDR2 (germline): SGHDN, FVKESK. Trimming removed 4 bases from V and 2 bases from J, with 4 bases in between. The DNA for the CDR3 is TGTGCCAGCAGCCCTTACACAGATACGCAGTATTTT. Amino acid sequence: CASSPYTDTQYF.

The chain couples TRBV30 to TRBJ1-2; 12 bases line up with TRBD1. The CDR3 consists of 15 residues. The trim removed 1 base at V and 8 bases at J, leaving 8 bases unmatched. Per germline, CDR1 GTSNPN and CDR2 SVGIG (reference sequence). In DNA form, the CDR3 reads TGTGCCTGGAGTGAAAAGGGACAGGGGGCGAAAGGCTACACCTTC. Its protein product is CAWSEKGQGAKGYTF. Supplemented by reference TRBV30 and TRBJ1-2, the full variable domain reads SQTIHQWPATLVQPVGSPLSLECTVEGTSNPNLYWYRQAAGRGLQLLFYSVGIGQISSEVPQNLSASRPQDRQFILSSKKLLLSDSGFYLCAWSEKGQGAKGYTFGSGTRLTVV.

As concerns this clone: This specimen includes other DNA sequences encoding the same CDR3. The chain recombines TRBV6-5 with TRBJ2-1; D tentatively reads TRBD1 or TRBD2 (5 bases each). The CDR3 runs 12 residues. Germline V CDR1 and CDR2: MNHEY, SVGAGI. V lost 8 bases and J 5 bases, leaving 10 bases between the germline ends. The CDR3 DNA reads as TGTGCCAGCCGGAGAGGGGACAATGAGCAGTTCTTC. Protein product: CASRRGDNEQFF.

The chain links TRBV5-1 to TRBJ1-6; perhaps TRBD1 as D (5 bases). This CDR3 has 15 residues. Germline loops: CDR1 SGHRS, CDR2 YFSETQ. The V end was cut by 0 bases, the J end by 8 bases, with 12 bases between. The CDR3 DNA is TGCGCCAGCAGCTTGGAGGCAGGGCGGGATTCACCCCTCCACTTT. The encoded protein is CASSLEAGRDSPLHF.

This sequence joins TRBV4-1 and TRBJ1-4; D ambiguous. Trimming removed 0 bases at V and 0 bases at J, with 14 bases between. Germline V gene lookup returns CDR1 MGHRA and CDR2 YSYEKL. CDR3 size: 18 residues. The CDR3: CASSQERGGKTTNEKLFF. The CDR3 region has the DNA TGCGCCAGCAGCCAAGAGCGTGGAGGGAAAACAACTAATGAAAAACTGTTTTTT.

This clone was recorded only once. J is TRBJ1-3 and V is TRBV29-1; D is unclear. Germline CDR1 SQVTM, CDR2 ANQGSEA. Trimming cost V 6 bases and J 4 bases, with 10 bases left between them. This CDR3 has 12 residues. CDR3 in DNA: TGCAGCGTGGGTACACAGGGAAACACCATATATTTT. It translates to CSVGTQGNTIYF.

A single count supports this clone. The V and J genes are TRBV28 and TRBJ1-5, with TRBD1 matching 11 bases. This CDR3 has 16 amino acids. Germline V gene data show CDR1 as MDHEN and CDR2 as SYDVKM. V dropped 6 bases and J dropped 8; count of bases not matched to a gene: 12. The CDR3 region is CASRTSPDRGLKPQHF. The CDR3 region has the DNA TGTGCCAGCAGAACTTCGCCGGACAGGGGGCTGAAGCCCCAGCATTTT.

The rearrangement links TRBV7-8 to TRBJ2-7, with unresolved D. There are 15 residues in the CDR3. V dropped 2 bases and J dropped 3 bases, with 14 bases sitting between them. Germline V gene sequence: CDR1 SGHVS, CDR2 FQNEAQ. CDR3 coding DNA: TGTGCCAGCAGCTTACAACACGGTGCCGACTACGAGCAGTACTTC. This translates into CASSLQHGADYEQYF.

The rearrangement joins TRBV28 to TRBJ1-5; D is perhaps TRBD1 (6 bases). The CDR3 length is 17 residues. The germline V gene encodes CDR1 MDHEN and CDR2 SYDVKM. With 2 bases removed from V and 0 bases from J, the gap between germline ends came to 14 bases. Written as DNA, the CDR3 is TGTGCCAGCAGTTTAAGTACGGGACACTTTAGCAATCAGCCCCAGCATTTT. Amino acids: CASSLSTGHFSNQPQHF.

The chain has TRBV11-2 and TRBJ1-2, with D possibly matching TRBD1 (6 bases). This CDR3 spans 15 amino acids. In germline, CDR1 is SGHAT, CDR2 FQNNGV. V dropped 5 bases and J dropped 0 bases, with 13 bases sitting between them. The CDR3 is CASSRETGSNYGYTF. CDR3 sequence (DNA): TGTGCCAGCAGCCGTGAGACAGGTTCTAACTATGGCTACACCTTC.